This T cell receptor (beta chain) was found in a study of OX40 agonist ivuxolimab in advanced cancers. V lost 4 bases and J lost 0; bases outside the gene matches: 5. CDR3 length: 15 amino acids. Germline CDR1 reads SGHRS; CDR2 reads YFSETQ. This clone was seen once. Only in-frame clones appear in the TCRdb table, and some are missing; sequencing was by immunoSEQ multiplex PCR. The data show tens of thousands of clones, approximately 80% seen once. This TCR came from an adult with an advanced solid tumor such as melanoma, head and neck, liver or kidney cancer. The specimen was CD4+ or CD8+ T cells sorted from blood, collected in a trial of the OX40 agonist ivuxolimab. The chain is built from TRBV5-1 and TRBJ2-3; TRBD1 aligns across 7 bases. The CDR3: CASSKGQTSTDTQYF. CDR3 DNA sequence: TGCGCCAGCAGCAAGGGACAGACTAGCACAGATACGCAGTATTTT.